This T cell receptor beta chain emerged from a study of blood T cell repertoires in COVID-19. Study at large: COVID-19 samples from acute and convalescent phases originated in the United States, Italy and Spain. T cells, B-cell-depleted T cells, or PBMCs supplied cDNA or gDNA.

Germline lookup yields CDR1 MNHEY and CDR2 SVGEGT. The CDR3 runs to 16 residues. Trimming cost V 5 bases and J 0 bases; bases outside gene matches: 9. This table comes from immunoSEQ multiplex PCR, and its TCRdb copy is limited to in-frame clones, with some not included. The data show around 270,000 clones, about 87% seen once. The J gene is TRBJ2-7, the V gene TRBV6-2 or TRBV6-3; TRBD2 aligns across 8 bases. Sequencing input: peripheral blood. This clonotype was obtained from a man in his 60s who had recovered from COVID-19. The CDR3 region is CASSRVLADHSYEQYF. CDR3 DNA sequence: TGTGCCAGCAGTCGCGTACTAGCGGACCACTCCTACGAGCAGTACTTC.